These 22 T cell receptor beta chains came from one sample sequenced in a study of T cell responses to AZD1222 COVID-19 vaccine. Some clones are missing from TCRdb's copy, which holds only in-frame ones; the method was immunoSEQ multiplex PCR. Of some 120,000 clones listed, 70% to 90% are singletons. The material sequenced was peripheral blood, taken on day 0 of AZD1222 vaccination. Receptor source: an adult in good health.

This clone has just a few counts. The gene calls are TRBV5-1 and TRBJ2-7; the D is unclear. Germline V gene sequence: CDR1 SGHRS, CDR2 YFSETQ. The CDR3 totals 15 residues. V was shortened by 0 bases and J by 3 bases, with 13 bases between the two germline ends. CDR3 sequence (DNA): TGCGCCAGCAGCTTGGGCCCCCTTTTAGGCTACGAGCAGTACTTC. It specifies CASSLGPLLGYEQYF.

The chain links TRBV5-4 to TRBJ1-1, with D unresolved. V lost 4 bases and J lost 2, with 12 bases in between. This CDR3 region has 14 residues. Germline CDR1 reads SGHNT; CDR2 reads YYREEE (reference sequence). The CDR3, as DNA: TGTGCCAGCAGCGTATCTATAGACAACACTGAAGCTTTCTTT. As protein: CASSVSIDNTEAFF.

The rearrangement joins TRBV7-8 to TRBJ2-7; D may correspond to TRBD1 or TRBD2 (5 bases each). In germline, CDR1 is SGHVS, CDR2 FQNEAQ. V lost 3 bases, J lost 1 base, and 10 bases lay in between. There are 14 residues in the CDR3. This CDR3 reads CASSFRGWSYEQYF. CDR3 nucleotide sequence: TGTGCCAGCAGCTTTCGGGGCTGGTCCTACGAGCAGTACTTC.

V is TRBV9 and J is TRBJ2-7; weak D call: TRBD2 (6 bases). V lost 2 bases to trimming and J lost 0 bases, with 9 bases between them. The CDR3 consists of 14 residues. Germline CDR1 and CDR2: SGDLS and YYNGEE. CDR3 loop: CASSVRDVSYEQYF. The CDR3 nucleotides read TGTGCCAGCAGCGTGCGGGACGTCTCCTACGAGCAGTACTTC.

The chain joins TRBV14 to TRBJ2-7; 11 nucleotides align to TRBD2. Germline V CDR1 and CDR2: SGHDN, FVKESK. Unmatched junction bases numbered 16, after V lost 7 bases and J lost 2 bases. The CDR3 contains 18 residues. The CDR3 here is CASKKSTSGSVKTYEQYF. CDR3 bases: TGTGCCAGCAAAAAGAGCACTAGCGGGAGTGTGAAAACCTACGAGCAGTACTTC.

This clone was recorded only once. The V gene is TRBV7-3, the J gene TRBJ1-6, with D unresolved. The CDR3 has 14 amino acids. Germline V gene data show CDR1 as SGHTA and CDR2 as FQGTGA. Trimming cost V 0 bases and J 7 bases, with 7 bases left between them. Here the CDR3 reads CASSLTGSNSPLHF. The CDR3 DNA sequence: TGTGCCAGCAGCTTAACAGGGTCAAATTCACCCCTCCACTTT.

A remark on this clone: At the DNA level, this CDR3 is encoded by other sequences in the same sample as well. V is TRBV5-5 and J is TRBJ1-5; D uncertain. Trimming left V 0 bases short and J 1 base short, with 2 bases between. The CDR3 spans 13 residues. Germline CDR1 and CDR2: SGHKS and YYEKEE (reference sequence). CDR3 coding DNA: TGTGCCAGCAGCTTGGCCAGCAATCAGCCCCAGCATTTT. Translated, it gives CASSLASNQPQHF. The full variable domain, its missing parts supplied by reference TRBV5-5 and TRBJ1-5, is DAGVTQSPTHLIKTRGQQVTLRCSPISGHKSVSWYQQVLGQGPQFIFQYYEKEERGRGNFPDRFSARQFPNYSSELNVNALLLGDSALYLCASSLASNQPQHFGDGTRLSIL.

The V and J genes are TRBV7-9 and TRBJ2-7; 7 bases align to TRBD1. V shed 5 bases, J shed 2 bases, and the junction held 9 bases outside the gene matches. The CDR3 contains 15 residues. Per germline, CDR1 SEHNR and CDR2 FQNEAQ (reference sequence). The CDR3 region is CASSPMGQMPYEQYF. DNA of the CDR3: TGTGCCAGCAGCCCGATGGGACAGATGCCCTACGAGCAGTACTTC.

The CDR3 spells CASSTTTYNEQFF. CDR3 bases: TGTGCCAGCAGCACCACGACCTACAATGAGCAGTTCTTC. The genes are TRBV7-2 and TRBJ2-1, with D unresolved. From germline, CDR1 is SGHTA and CDR2 FQGNSA. The V end lost 5 bases, the J end lost 2 bases, and 7 bases lay between the germline ends. The CDR3 is made up of 13 amino acids.

The chain couples TRBV15 to TRBJ1-6; D gene ambiguous. Germline V gives CDR1 LNHNV, CDR2 YYDKDF (reference sequence). The CDR3 extends over 14 amino acids. The V end lost 5 bases, the J end lost 0 bases, and 5 bases lay between the germline ends. CDR3 nucleotides: TGTGCCACCAGCCTTAGCTCCTATAATTCACCCCTCCACTTT. It codes for CATSLSSYNSPLHF.

The J gene is TRBJ2-3, the V gene TRBV7-3, with TRBD2 matching over 10 bases. CDR3 size: 14 residues. CDR1 is SGHTA and CDR2 is FQGTGA in the germline V gene. Unmatched junction bases numbered 5, after V lost 5 bases and J lost 6 bases. CDR3 DNA sequence: TGTGCCAGCAGCCTTAGCGGGGGGCAGGATACGCAGTATTTT. Protein: CASSLSGGQDTQYF.

The chain recombines TRBV5-1 with TRBJ2-3, with 7 bases identical to TRBD2. CDR1 and CDR2 (germline): SGHRS, YFSETQ. Unmatched junction bases numbered 7, after V lost 9 bases and J lost 0 bases. This CDR3 comprises 14 residues. Here the CDR3 reads CATREGHSTDTQYF. Written as DNA, the CDR3 is TGCGCCACCAGGGAGGGTCATAGCACAGATACGCAGTATTTT.

This rearrangement joins TRBV9 to TRBJ1-3, with 8 bases matching TRBD1. Per the germline V gene, CDR1 is SGDLS and CDR2 is YYNGEE. V gave up 4 bases and J gave up 0 bases; unmatched junction bases: 18. This CDR3 has 20 amino acids. The CDR3 loop is CASSSHVTRTGMYSGNTIYF. The CDR3 region has the DNA TGTGCCAGCAGCTCCCATGTTACGAGGACAGGGATGTACTCTGGAAACACCATATATTTT.

The gene calls are TRBV6-5 and TRBJ2-7, with D unclear. V was shortened by 6 bases and J by 2 bases, with 11 bases between the two germline ends. This CDR3 region has 13 residues. Germline CDR1 is MNHEY and CDR2 is SVGAGI. The CDR3 nucleotides read TGTGCCAGCAGGAAGGGCGGAGCCTACGAGCAGTACTTC. Protein: CASRKGGAYEQYF.

Only a few counts were recorded for this clone. V and J are TRBV7-2 and TRBJ1-4; a weak D match, TRBD1 (6 bases). With 2 bases removed from V and 0 bases from J, the gap between germline ends came to 16 bases. The CDR3 totals 18 residues. CDR1 SGHTA and CDR2 FQGNSA come from the germline V gene. CDR3: CASSLRGALGSTNEKLFF. The DNA of the CDR3 is TGTGCCAGCAGCTTAAGGGGGGCTTTGGGGTCAACTAATGAAAAACTGTTTTTT.

The chain combines TRBV7-9 with TRBJ2-1, with TRBD1 matching 8 bases. The CDR3 is 12 residues long. V lost 2 bases to trimming and J lost 16 bases; unmatched junction nucleotides: 7. CDR1 is SEHNR and CDR2 is FQNEAQ in the germline V gene (reference sequence). In nucleotides, the CDR3 is TGTGCCAGCAGCTTATCTGACAGGGGAGGTTTCTTC. Its translation: CASSLSDRGGFF.

The CDR3 bases are TGTGCCAGCAGCTTAGGTAGCGGAGGGGCCTCCTACGAGCAGTACTTC. This codes for CASSLGSGGASYEQYF. The rearrangement joins TRBV7-2 to TRBJ2-7, with TRBD2 as a possible D gene (6 bases). Germline CDR1 is SGHTA and CDR2 is FQGNSA. The V and J ends lost 1 base and 0 bases respectively, with 13 bases between them. This CDR3 spans 16 amino acids.

Details on this clone: At the DNA level, this CDR3 is encoded by other sequences in the same sample as well. The genes are TRBV3-1 (or the pseudogene TRBV3-2) and TRBJ2-3, with D uncertain. Germline lookup yields CDR1 LGHDT and CDR2 YNNKEL (reference sequence). This CDR3 region has 12 residues. Trimming cost V 4 bases and J 6 bases, with 8 bases left between them. The CDR3 bases are TGTGCCAGCAGCCTCCTTAGGGATACGCAGTATTTT. As protein: CASSLLRDTQYF.

The V call is TRBV11-2, the J call TRBJ2-1; 8 bases match TRBD2. The CDR3 loop spans 16 amino acids. After removal of 2 bases from V and 7 bases from J, the junction contained 10 bases not matched to a gene. Germline CDR1 SGHAT, CDR2 FQNNGV. Here the CDR3 DNA reads TGTGCCAGCAGCTTAATCACGGGAGGGCCCGGGAATGAGCAGTTCTTC. Translating it yields CASSLITGGPGNEQFF.

The chain links TRBV3-1 (or the pseudogene TRBV3-2) to TRBJ1-2, with 9 bases identical to TRBD1. J was trimmed by 4 bases and V by 0 bases; bases with no gene match: 15. Germline V gives CDR1 LGHDT, CDR2 YNNKEL (reference sequence). CDR3 length equals 19 residues. CDR3 DNA: TGTGCCAGCAGCCAAGATTGGAGGACAGGGGACTGGACCCTCTATGGCTACACCTTC. As protein: CASSQDWRTGDWTLYGYTF.

By share of the sample, this clone is medium-sized. The chain uses TRBV2 and TRBJ2-1; 10 bases map to TRBD2. The CDR3 consists of 19 residues. Germline values: CDR1 SNHLY, CDR2 FYNNEI. V dropped 5 bases and J dropped 2; count of bases not matched to a gene: 15. As DNA, the CDR3 is TGTGCCAGCAGTCGAGCGGGAGGGCCTTCATCCGCAGCCTACAATGAGCAGTTCTTC. Encoded protein: CASSRAGGPSSAAYNEQFF. The full variable domain, with the rest looked up from reference TRBV2 and TRBJ2-1, is EPEVTQTPSHQVTQMGQEVILRCVPISNHLYFYWYRQILGQKVEFLVSFYNNEISEKSEIFDDQFSVERPDGSNFTLKIRSTKLEDSAMYFCASSRAGGPSSAAYNEQFFGPGTRLTVL.

The chain couples TRBV9 to TRBJ2-3, with a weak D call TRBD2 (7 bases). This CDR3 has 17 residues. Per germline, CDR1 SGDLS and CDR2 YYNGEE. The V end lost 0 bases, the J end lost 0 bases, and 14 bases lay between the germline ends. CDR3 loop: CASSVVPRGGSTDTQYF. The CDR3 nucleotides are TGTGCCAGCAGCGTAGTCCCAAGGGGGGGCAGCACAGATACGCAGTATTTT.